The source of this T cell receptor beta chain is a study of T cells after yellow fever vaccination. About the study: The authors prepared low-cell-number fractions using SMART-Seq v4 Ultra Low Input. Study-wide results and caveats: By day 5 rather than day 15, the secondary response had peaked, though it was weaker. Re-detected after boosting: most primary clones, almost 97% of CD4 and roughly 88% of CD8.

This CDR3 spans 17 amino acids. Germline trimming cut 5 bases from V and 6 bases from J; bases unmatched to any gene: 14. CDR1 is SGHTA, CDR2 FQGNSA, per germline. Conversion of TCR transcripts into cDNA relied on 5'RACE template switching, which added a universal primer site and UMIs. TCRdb reprocessed the 5' RACE reads with MiXCR, giving one entry per CDR3 protein. This sample yields approximately 550,000 distinct CDR3 sequences, of which roughly 13% are seen a single time; about an eighth belongs to the top ten. As for this clonotype: Its target is unknown.

This clonotype originated in a man aged 25 to 45 who received the YFV17D yellow fever vaccine. The chain joins TRBV7-2 to TRBJ2-1; TRBD1 matches 9 bases. The sequencing used PBMCs, collected on the day of the yellow fever booster vaccination. The CDR3, as DNA: TGTGCCAGCAGCCCCAGGAAGGGACAGGGTAGTTTCAATGAGCAGTTCTTC. This sequence encodes CASSPRKGQGSFNEQFF.